A single sample gave rise to the 21 T cell receptor beta chains below, sequenced in a study of long-term antiretroviral therapy in people with HIV. The run of the v3.0 immunoSEQ assay was at survey level. Produced via immunoSEQ multiplex PCR; TCRdb's table is partial and in-frame only. The data contain just under 20,000 clones, over 80% of them singletons. Material: unsorted PBMCs, obtained 2.1 years after starting antiretroviral therapy. These receptors were collected from a man between 18 and 35 years old with HIV.

The rearrangement uses TRBV6-5 and TRBJ1-2; D perhaps matches TRBD1 (6 bases). Germline assignment: CDR1 MNHEY and CDR2 SVGAGI. V lost 5 bases and J lost 5, with 15 bases in between. The CDR3 contains 14 residues. The CDR3 region is CASSRDTRWYGYTF. DNA of the CDR3: TGTGCCAGCAGTCGGGACACCCGGTGGTATGGCTACACCTTC.

The V gene is TRBV10-3, the J gene TRBJ2-7, with D perhaps matching TRBD1 or TRBD2 (5 bases each). Germline CDR1 reads ENHRY; CDR2 reads SYGVKD. This CDR3 is 15 amino acids long. Trimming cost V 6 bases and J 7 bases, with 22 bases left between them. The CDR3 loop reads CAIRGVSGGVREQYF. The CDR3 nucleotides are TGTGCCATCAGGGGGGTTTCTGGCGGCGTACGAGAGCAGTACTTC.

V is TRBV13 and J is TRBJ2-1; the D gene is possibly TRBD2 (5 bases). This CDR3 contains 14 residues. V gave up 3 bases and J gave up 4 bases, with 10 bases separating them. Germline V gene lookup returns CDR1 PRHDT and CDR2 FYEKMQ (reference sequence). The CDR3, as DNA: TGTGCCAGCAGCTTCCTAGCAGGATACAATGAGCAGTTCTTC. Residues: CASSFLAGYNEQFF.

This sequence joins TRBV2 and TRBJ2-7, with D possibly TRBD1 on 6 matching bases. Trimming cost V 8 bases and J 6 bases, with 17 bases left between them. Germline-derived CDR1 and CDR2 are SNHLY and FYNNEI. The CDR3 runs 13 residues. The CDR3 is CASEVIRGGEQYF. CDR3 in DNA: TGTGCCAGCGAAGTCATCAGAGGGGGCGAGCAGTACTTC.

This clone was detected only a few times. V gene TRBV27 combines with J gene TRBJ1-2; no definite D call. Trimming cost V 0 bases and J 4 bases, with 9 bases left between them. CDR3 size: 14 residues. Germline V CDR1 and CDR2: MNHEY, SMNVEV (reference sequence). The CDR3 region has the DNA TGTGCCAGCAGTTTATCAGCGGGGTTCTATGGCTACACCTTC. Residues: CASSLSAGFYGYTF.

The chain recombines TRBV4-3 with TRBJ2-5; D tentatively reads TRBD1 or TRBD2 (5 bases each). The CDR3 length is 15 residues. Per germline, CDR1 LGHNA and CDR2 YSLEER. V was shortened by 0 bases and J by 5 bases, with 13 bases between the two germline ends. The CDR3 protein is CASSQDTGRAETQYF. CDR3 DNA sequence: TGCGCCAGCAGCCAAGATACGGGGCGGGCGGAGACCCAGTACTTC.

The rearrangement joins TRBV6-6 to TRBJ1-6; D not resolved. The germline V and J ends were trimmed by 2 bases and 6 bases, with 8 bases remaining between them. Per the germline V gene, CDR1 is MNHNY and CDR2 is SVGAGI (reference sequence). This CDR3 is 14 amino acids long. DNA for the CDR3: TGTGCCAGCAGTTACGCCGGTATTAATTCACCCCTCCACTTT. This translates into CASSYAGINSPLHF.

The chain is built from TRBV15 and TRBJ1-4; D is ambiguous. CDR3 length: 16 amino acids. The V and J ends lost 4 bases and 2 bases respectively, with 14 bases between them. Germline CDR1 and CDR2: LNHNV and YYDKDF (reference sequence). The CDR3: CATSTLIGGTNEKLFF. The CDR3 DNA follows: TGTGCCACCAGCACCCTAATTGGAGGCACTAATGAAAAACTGTTTTTT. The full variable domain, in which reference TRBV15 and TRBJ1-4 provide the parts outside the CDR3, is DAMVIQNPRYQVTQFGKPVTLSCSQTLNHNVMYWYQQKSSQAPKLLFHYYDKDFNNEADTPDNFQSRRPNTSFCFLDIRSPGLGDTAMYLCATSTLIGGTNEKLFFGSGTQLSVL.

This chain links TRBV28 with TRBJ2-7; D ambiguous. Per the germline V gene, CDR1 is MDHEN and CDR2 is SYDVKM. V lost 4 bases and J 4 bases, leaving 14 bases between the germline ends. The CDR3 is made up of 14 amino acids. CDR3 loop: CASSSFTELYEQYF. The CDR3 DNA sequence: TGTGCCAGCAGTTCCTTCACGGAGCTTTACGAGCAGTACTTC.

The chain is built from TRBV10-3 and TRBJ2-3; TRBD2 aligns across 9 bases. V shed 5 bases, J shed 2 bases, and the junction held 8 bases outside the gene matches. The length of the CDR3 is 16 residues. Per the germline V gene, CDR1 is ENHRY and CDR2 is SYGVKD. CDR3 in amino acids: CAISQALAGDTDTQYF. DNA of the CDR3: TGTGCCATCAGTCAGGCATTAGCGGGGGACACAGATACGCAGTATTTT.

The rearrangement uses TRBV7-9 and TRBJ2-7, with a weak D call TRBD1 (6 bases). V was pared by 5 bases and J by 2 bases, with 16 bases between. The CDR3 runs to 15 residues. The germline V gene has CDR1 SEHNR and CDR2 FQNEAQ (reference sequence). CDR3 DNA sequence: TGTGCCAGCAGCGGCCCCGGGACACCAACCTACGAGCAGTACTTC. Its protein product is CASSGPGTPTYEQYF.

The chain recombines TRBV19 with TRBJ2-7, with D unresolved. CDR3 length equals 14 residues. V was pared by 9 bases and J by 5 bases, with 20 bases between. Per germline, CDR1 LNHDA and CDR2 SQIVND (reference sequence). CDR3 sequence (DNA): TGTGCCAGGCGCGACCGTGTGCGGAACGACGAGCAGTACTTC. Protein product: CARRDRVRNDEQYF.

The rearrangement joins TRBV9 to TRBJ2-7; the match to TRBD2 covers 7 bases. This CDR3 contains 13 residues. Germline V gives CDR1 SGDLS, CDR2 YYNGEE. The V gene end was trimmed by 3 bases and the J gene end by 5 bases; junction bases not matched to a gene: 5. The chain's CDR3 is CASSGGGQDEQYF. CDR3 bases: TGTGCCAGCAGCGGGGGGGGTCAGGACGAGCAGTACTTC.

The genes are TRBV4-2 and TRBJ1-6; D unclear. The CDR3 runs 15 residues. V gave up 3 bases and J gave up 14 bases, with 20 bases separating them. Germline V CDR1 and CDR2: LGHNA, YNFKEQ. CDR3 loop: CASSHLRSGSLALHF. The CDR3, as DNA: TGTGCCAGCAGCCATCTGCGGTCCGGCTCTTTGGCCCTCCACTTT.

This clone was seen a single time. CDR3 nucleotide sequence: TGTGCCAGCCAGACAGAGCAAAGGGGAAAACTGTTTTTT. Amino acids: CASQTEQRGKLFF. The chain recombines TRBV19 with TRBJ1-4; TRBD1 is a possible D gene (5 bases). The V end lost 9 bases, the J end lost 10 bases, and 18 bases lay between the germline ends. Germline assignment: CDR1 LNHDA and CDR2 SQIVND (reference sequence). This CDR3 is 13 amino acids long.

The chain uses TRBV13 and TRBJ2-7; 9 bases match TRBD2. This CDR3 spans 14 amino acids. V was pared by 5 bases and J by 5 bases, with 7 bases of the junction left unmatched. Germline V CDR1 and CDR2: PRHDT, FYEKMQ (reference sequence). This chain's CDR3 is CASSLSGSPHEQYF. The CDR3, as DNA: TGTGCCAGCAGCCTTAGCGGGAGCCCCCACGAGCAGTACTTC.

CDR3 amino acids: CASSYGPGQEAFF. CDR3 sequence (DNA): TGTGCCAGCAGTTACGGACCGGGACAGGAAGCTTTCTTT. The chain uses TRBV6-5 and TRBJ1-1; 7 bases are shared with TRBD1. V lost 2 bases, J lost 8 bases, and 5 bases stayed unmatched. The CDR3 consists of 13 residues. Germline values: CDR1 MNHEY, CDR2 SVGAGI.

The chain employs TRBV29-1 and TRBJ2-7; D perhaps matches TRBD2 (6 bases). CDR1 is SQVTM and CDR2 is ANQGSEA in the germline V gene. Trimming took 2 bases from V and 2 from J, leaving 10 bases between them. The CDR3 consists of 13 residues. In DNA, the CDR3 is TGCAGCGTTGAATCGGACTACGCCTACGAGCAGTACTTC. Protein sequence: CSVESDYAYEQYF.

The V gene is TRBV7-2, the J gene TRBJ1-2; D is unresolved. Between the trimmed V and J ends, which lost 3 bases and 5 bases, there was a span of 13 bases. The CDR3 runs 14 residues. Looked up from germline, CDR1 is SGHTA and CDR2 is FQGNSA. Here the CDR3 DNA reads TGTGCCAGCAGCTTCCTGTGGAGTGGGTATGGCTACACCTTC. Translating it yields CASSFLWSGYGYTF.

The J gene is TRBJ2-7, the V gene TRBV7-9; 9 bases map to TRBD1. In germline, CDR1 is SEHNR, CDR2 FQNEAQ (reference sequence). Germline trimming cut 3 bases from V and 4 bases from J; bases unmatched to any gene: 7. The length of the CDR3 is 15 residues. In DNA, the CDR3 is TGTGCCAGCAGCTTTCCAAGGACAGGGGATTACGAGCAGTACTTC. Translation: CASSFPRTGDYEQYF.

This clone turned up a few times. V gene TRBV2 combines with J gene TRBJ1-5; tentatively, D is TRBD1 (5 bases). CDR3 length equals 15 residues. Trimming stripped 6 bases from V and 3 bases from J, with 15 bases between. CDR1 and CDR2 (germline): SNHLY, FYNNEI. Here the CDR3 reads CASRSRGGFNQPQHF. The CDR3 coding sequence is TGTGCCAGCAGAAGCCGTGGGGGGTTCAATCAGCCCCAGCATTTT.